The 6 T cell receptor beta chains reported below all come from one sample, sequenced in a study of cytotoxic CD8 clonotypes in ibrutinib-treated CLL. Profiling relied on immunoSEQ multiplex PCR, and the TCRdb table lists in-frame clones only, not all of them. The table records over 150,000 clones, around 84% of them present only once. The source material was PBMCs, sampled after 12 months of ibrutinib treatment. The receptors derive from a human donor with chronic lymphocytic leukemia.

The chain uses TRBV27 and TRBJ2-3, with D hard to call. Germline V gene lookup returns CDR1 MNHEY and CDR2 SMNVEV (reference sequence). This CDR3 has 14 residues. Trimming removed 0 bases from V and 6 bases from J, with 10 bases in between. Here the CDR3 reads CASSLSPSGDTQYF. In nucleotides, the CDR3 is TGTGCCAGCAGTTTATCGCCCTCCGGGGATACGCAGTATTTT.

The gene calls are TRBV28 and TRBJ2-7; D gene unclear. Trimming left V 6 bases short and J 2 bases short, with 11 bases between. CDR1 is MDHEN, CDR2 SYDVKM, per germline. The CDR3 has 13 amino acids. CDR3: CASSNSITYEQYF. CDR3 nucleotide sequence: TGTGCCAGCAGCAACAGTATAACCTACGAGCAGTACTTC.

In DNA form, the CDR3 reads TGTGCCAGCAGTGGACGCTCGGGACTAGCGGTTACAGATACGCAGTATTTT. Protein sequence: CASSGRSGLAVTDTQYF. The chain uses TRBV28 and TRBJ2-3, with 11 bases fitting TRBD2. In germline, CDR1 is MDHEN, CDR2 SYDVKM. The CDR3 consists of 17 residues. The V gene end was trimmed by 5 bases and the J gene end by 3 bases; junction bases not matched to a gene: 10.

This clone showed up just a few times. V is TRBV30 and J is TRBJ1-6, with 8 bases fitting TRBD1. Germline V gene lookup returns CDR1 GTSNPN and CDR2 SVGIG (reference sequence). V lost 3 bases and J lost 7; bases outside the gene matches: 8. The CDR3 loop spans 15 amino acids. This CDR3 is CAWSGRDRINSPLHF. DNA for the CDR3: TGTGCCTGGAGCGGCCGGGACAGGATCAATTCACCCCTCCACTTT.

This chain connects TRBV13 to TRBJ1-2; 10 positions match TRBD1. The CDR3 sequence is 14 residues long. Losses at the gene ends were 5 bases for V and 7 bases for J; bases not matched to a gene: 7. Germline CDR1 is PRHDT and CDR2 is FYEKMQ (reference sequence). DNA of the CDR3: TGTGCCAGCAGCCGCGACAGGGGGCTTGGTGGCTACACCTTC. As protein: CASSRDRGLGGYTF.

This chain joins TRBV9 and TRBJ2-7; TRBD2 might be the D (6 bases). The CDR3 is 14 residues long. CDR1 SGDLS and CDR2 YYNGEE come from the germline V gene. Trimming removed 3 bases from V and 6 bases from J, with 16 bases in between. CDR3 in amino acids: CASSGAGRLGEQYF. CDR3 nucleotide sequence: TGTGCCAGCAGCGGGGCGGGGCGCCTCGGCGAGCAGTACTTC.